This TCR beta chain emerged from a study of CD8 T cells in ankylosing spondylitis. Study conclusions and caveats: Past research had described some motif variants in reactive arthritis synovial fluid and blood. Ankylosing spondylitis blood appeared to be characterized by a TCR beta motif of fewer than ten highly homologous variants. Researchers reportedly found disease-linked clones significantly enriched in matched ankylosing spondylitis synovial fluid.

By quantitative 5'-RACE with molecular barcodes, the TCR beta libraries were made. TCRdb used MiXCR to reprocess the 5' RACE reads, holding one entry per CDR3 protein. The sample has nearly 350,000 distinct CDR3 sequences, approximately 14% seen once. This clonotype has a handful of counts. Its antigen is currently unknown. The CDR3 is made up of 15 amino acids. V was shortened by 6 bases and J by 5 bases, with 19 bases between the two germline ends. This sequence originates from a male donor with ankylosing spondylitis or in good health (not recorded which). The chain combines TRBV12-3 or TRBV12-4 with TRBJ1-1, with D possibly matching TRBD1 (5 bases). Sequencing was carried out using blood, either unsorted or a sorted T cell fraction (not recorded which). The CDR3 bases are TGTGCCAGCAGCTCCGGGCCCCAGGGTCATACTGAAGCTTTCTTT. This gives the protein CASSSGPQGHTEAFF.